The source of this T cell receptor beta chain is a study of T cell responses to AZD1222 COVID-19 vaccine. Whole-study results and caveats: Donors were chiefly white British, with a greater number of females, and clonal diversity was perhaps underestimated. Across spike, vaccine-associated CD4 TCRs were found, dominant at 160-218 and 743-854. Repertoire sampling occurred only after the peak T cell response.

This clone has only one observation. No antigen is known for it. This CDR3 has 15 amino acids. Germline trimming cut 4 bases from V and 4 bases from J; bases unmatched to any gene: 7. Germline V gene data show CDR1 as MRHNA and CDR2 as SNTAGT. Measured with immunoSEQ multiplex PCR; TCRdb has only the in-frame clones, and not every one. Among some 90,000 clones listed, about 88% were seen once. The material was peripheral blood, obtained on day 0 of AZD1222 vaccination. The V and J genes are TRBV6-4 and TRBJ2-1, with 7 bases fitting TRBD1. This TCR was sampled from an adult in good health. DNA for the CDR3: TGTGCCAGCAGTGCATTCAGGACAGGTTACAATGAGCAGTTCTTC. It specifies CASSAFRTGYNEQFF.